The 2 T cell receptor beta chains listed next were all sequenced from one sample in a study of immune heterogeneity within non-small cell lung tumors. Multiplex PCR with 32 V and 13 J primers amplified TCR beta CDR3. TCRdb re-called the multiplex PCR reads with MiXCR, one entry per CDR3 protein. The repertoire holds 21,000 or so distinct CDR3 sequences, 25% to 35% seen once, with 3.5% to 5% in the top ten. Template came from bulk tumor genomic DNA, at roughly 610 ng per sample. During surgery, several far-apart biopsies were obtained from every primary tumor. Samples came from untreated patients having curative surgery for newly diagnosed non-small cell lung cancer. Sequencing input: lung tumor tissue. The receptors stem from a man in his forties or fifties with non-small cell lung cancer.

The chain couples TRBV6-1 to TRBJ2-3, with TRBD1 identical over 10 bases. CDR1 and CDR2 (germline): MNHNS, SASEGT. The CDR3 is 15 amino acids. Germline trimming cut 5 bases from V and 4 bases from J; bases unmatched to any gene: 6. The CDR3: CASSKFGQGADTQYF. The CDR3 DNA reads TGTGCCAGCAGTAAGTTCGGACAGGGGGCAGATACGCAGTATTTT.

In this sample, this clonotype turned up a few times. This chain joins TRBV7-2 and TRBJ1-1; TRBD1 is a possible D gene (6 bases). Trimming pared 5 bases from V and 4 bases from J, leaving 17 bases between. This CDR3 region has 15 residues. Germline V gene data show CDR1 as SGHTA and CDR2 as FQGNSA. The CDR3 nucleotides read TGTGCCAGCAGCACTCAAGTAGGGGGAAGCACTGAAGCTTTCTTT. It is translated as CASSTQVGGSTEAFF.